This TCR beta chain was sequenced in a study of blood T cells in healthy people across ages (dated by TCRdb to about 2015). Study-level background: In model experiments, roughly one uniquely barcoded TCR beta cDNA molecule per two T cells was captured by template switching. The study measured age-related changes in TCR beta repertoire diversity using deep sequencing normalized with unique cDNA molecular identifiers. The donors were split into four age groups: young (average 16 years), middle-aged (roughly 39), aged (roughly 60) and long-lived (roughly 86). The study analyzed two additional independent replicas of 1 million unique cDNA reads from the same blood draw for two donors, one aged 18 to 30 and one aged 80 or older. To avoid experimental bias, donors of different ages were distributed randomly across sequencing lanes. What the study reported, not specific to this receptor: Compared with the aged group, the long-lived group had more naive CD4+ T cells, fewer expanded clones and increased TCR diversity, suggesting age selection. As age increased, observed TCR beta diversity per million T cells dropped in a roughly linear way, and a significant reduction was already evident by age 40. Because profiling used bulk unsorted PBMCs, naive and antigen-experienced compartments could not be compared conclusively. The CMV infection status of donors was not known, potentially confounding age-related changes in expanded clonotypes. Observed TCR beta diversity correlated strongly with the percentage of naive T cells measured by flow cytometry. Total diversity estimates from one million sequenced T cells were considered lower bounds and underestimates.

Reading from cysteine to phenylalanine, the CDR3 counts 15 amino acids. Kept here is only the CDR3 DNA, which spans 45 bases and is read in frame from base 1. As encoded in the germline V gene (reference sequence), CDR1 is MNHEY while CDR2 is SMNVEV. V loses 6 bases at its end and J loses 6 bases; junction bases beyond the gene matches: 12. The sample holds a few counts of this clonotype. Its antigen remains unidentified. There are no base qualities to consult, and no much larger clone falls within one base. The 39 donors, aged roughly 6 to 90 years, were systemically healthy Caucasian individuals from Russia. Each donor gave around 9.8 milliliters of peripheral blood, collected into EDTA-treated Vacutainer tubes. PBMCs were isolated by Ficoll-Paque density-gradient centrifugation, with at least 6 million obtained per sample. Total RNA, at least 6 micrograms per sample, was extracted from PBMCs with Trizol reagent. For every donor, flow cytometry on a PBMC aliquot measured the percentage of naive CD45RAhigh/CD27high T cells.

The library was generated by 5' RACE. This sample was sequenced with an Illumina HiSeq 2500. The second PCR ran for about 6 to 11 cycles and used a J-beta primer mix along with a sample-barcoded 5' primer. Each TCR beta cDNA molecule received a unique molecular identifier from a template-switch 5' adaptor carrying 12 random nucleotides. At least 2.5 million CDR3-containing paired-end reads were obtained from each sample. All of the RNA was converted into first-strand cDNA using the Mint cDNA synthesis kit, with a TRBC-specific oligonucleotide serving as the primer. All cDNA was treated with uracil-DNA glycosylase and then went through a first 18-cycle PCR with the universal primers M1SS and BC2_uni_R. As for the authors' bioinformatics: Each sample was normalized by randomly selecting 1 million high-quality reads, each carrying a distinct molecular identifier. Reads sharing molecular identifiers were discarded rather than binned into consensus sequences. MiTCR, with a Q25 quality threshold and the strictest error-elimination algorithm, was used for CDR3 identification, clonotype clustering and error correction. Lower-bound total TCR beta diversity was estimated with a nonparametric unseen species model using Euler transformation. Through fastp at Q25 and MiXCR, TCRdb rebuilt clones from the public reads, retaining in-frame beta chains. Rows merge per CDR3 protein into single entries with the most common DNA and genes. TCRdb, not the authors, supplied the V and J calls. The sample table holds around 800,000 distinct CDR3 sequences, of which 53% were seen once. Approximately 40% of the sample is in the top ten clones.

The rearrangement joined TRBV27 to TRBJ2-7; 9 middle bases align to TRBD1. Sequenced: blood. The sequence derives from an elderly man in good health. Read as DNA, the sequence is TGTGCCAGCAGCAAAGGGGGACAGGGTAAAAGCGAGCAGTACTTC. It translates to CASSKGGQGKSEQYF.